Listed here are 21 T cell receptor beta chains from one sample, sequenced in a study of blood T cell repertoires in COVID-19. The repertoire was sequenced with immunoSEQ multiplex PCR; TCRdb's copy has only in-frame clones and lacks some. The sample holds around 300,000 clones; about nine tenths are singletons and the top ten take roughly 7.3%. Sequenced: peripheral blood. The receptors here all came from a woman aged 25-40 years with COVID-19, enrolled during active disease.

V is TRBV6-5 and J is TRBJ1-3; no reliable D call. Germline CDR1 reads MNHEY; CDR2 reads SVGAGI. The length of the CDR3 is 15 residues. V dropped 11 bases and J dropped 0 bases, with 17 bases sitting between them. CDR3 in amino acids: CASLASPSSGNTIYF. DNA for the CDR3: TGTGCCTCACTAGCTAGTCCGAGCTCTGGAAACACCATATATTTT.

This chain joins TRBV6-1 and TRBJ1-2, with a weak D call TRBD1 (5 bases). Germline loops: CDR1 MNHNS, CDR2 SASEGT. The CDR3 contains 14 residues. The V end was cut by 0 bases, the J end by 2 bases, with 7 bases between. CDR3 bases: TGTGCCAGCAGTGAAGCTCCAGGGAACTATGGCTACACCTTC. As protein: CASSEAPGNYGYTF.

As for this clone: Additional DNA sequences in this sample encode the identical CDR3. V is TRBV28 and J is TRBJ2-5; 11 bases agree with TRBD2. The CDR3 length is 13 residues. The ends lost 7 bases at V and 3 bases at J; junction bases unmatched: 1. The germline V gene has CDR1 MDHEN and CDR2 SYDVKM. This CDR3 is CASKGLAEETQYF. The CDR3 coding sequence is TGTGCCAGCAAGGGACTAGCGGAAGAGACCCAGTACTTC.

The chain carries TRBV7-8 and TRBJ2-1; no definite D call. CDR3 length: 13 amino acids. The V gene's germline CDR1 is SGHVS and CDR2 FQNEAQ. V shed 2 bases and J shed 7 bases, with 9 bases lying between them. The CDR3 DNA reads TGTGCCAGCAGCTTATACTCCGAGAATGAGCAGTTCTTC. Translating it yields CASSLYSENEQFF.

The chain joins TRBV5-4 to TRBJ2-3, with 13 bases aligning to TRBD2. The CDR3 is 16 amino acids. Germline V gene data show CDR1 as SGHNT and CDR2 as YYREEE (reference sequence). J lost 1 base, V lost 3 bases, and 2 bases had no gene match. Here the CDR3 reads CASSSGLAGGTDTQYF. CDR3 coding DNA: TGTGCCAGCAGCTCCGGACTAGCGGGGGGCACAGATACGCAGTATTTT. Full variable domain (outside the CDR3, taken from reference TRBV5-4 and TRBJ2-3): ETGVTQSPTHLIKTRGQQVTLRCSSQSGHNTVSWYQQALGQGPQFIFQYYREEENGRGNFPPRFSGLQFPNYSSELNVNALELDDSALYLCASSSGLAGGTDTQYFGPGTRLTVL.

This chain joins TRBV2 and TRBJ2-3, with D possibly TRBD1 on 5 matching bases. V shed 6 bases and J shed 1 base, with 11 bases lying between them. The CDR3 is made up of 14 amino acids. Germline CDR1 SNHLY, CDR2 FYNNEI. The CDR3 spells CASSPGPGTDTQYF. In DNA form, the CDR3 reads TGTGCCAGCAGCCCAGGGCCGGGCACAGATACGCAGTATTTT. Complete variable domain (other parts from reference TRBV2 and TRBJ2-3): EPEVTQTPSHQVTQMGQEVILRCVPISNHLYFYWYRQILGQKVEFLVSFYNNEISEKSEIFDDQFSVERPDGSNFTLKIRSTKLEDSAMYFCASSPGPGTDTQYFGPGTRLTVL.

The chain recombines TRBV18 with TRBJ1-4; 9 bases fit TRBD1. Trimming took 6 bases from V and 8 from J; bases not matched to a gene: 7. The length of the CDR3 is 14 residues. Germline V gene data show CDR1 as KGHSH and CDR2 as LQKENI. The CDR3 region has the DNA TGTGCCAGCTCCGCGCGGACAGGGGACGAAAAACTGTTTTTT. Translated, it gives CASSARTGDEKLFF.

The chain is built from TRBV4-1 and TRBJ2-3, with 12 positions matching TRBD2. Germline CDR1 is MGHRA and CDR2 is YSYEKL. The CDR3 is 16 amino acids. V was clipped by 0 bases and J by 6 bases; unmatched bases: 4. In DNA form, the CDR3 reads TGCGCCAGCAGCCAAGATCTAGCGGGAGGGTTGGATACGCAGTATTTT. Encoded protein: CASSQDLAGGLDTQYF.

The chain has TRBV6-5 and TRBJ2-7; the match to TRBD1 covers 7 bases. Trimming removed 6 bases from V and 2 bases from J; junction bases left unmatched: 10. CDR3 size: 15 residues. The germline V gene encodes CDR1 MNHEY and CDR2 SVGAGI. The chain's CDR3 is CASRSDRDPPYEQYF. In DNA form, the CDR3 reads TGTGCCAGCAGATCCGACAGGGACCCGCCCTACGAGCAGTACTTC.

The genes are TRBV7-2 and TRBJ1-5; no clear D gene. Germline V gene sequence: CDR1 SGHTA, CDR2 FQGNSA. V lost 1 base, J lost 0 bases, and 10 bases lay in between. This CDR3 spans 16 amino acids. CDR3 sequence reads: CASSLVSGYSNQPQHF. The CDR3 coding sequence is TGTGCCAGCAGCTTAGTATCGGGGTATAGCAATCAGCCCCAGCATTTT.

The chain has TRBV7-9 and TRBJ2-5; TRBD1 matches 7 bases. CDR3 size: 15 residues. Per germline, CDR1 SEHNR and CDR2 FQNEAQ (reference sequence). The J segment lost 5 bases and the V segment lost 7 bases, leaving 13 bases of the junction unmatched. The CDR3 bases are TGTGCCAGCACCCCGTTGAGAGGGGGCGACGAGACCCAGTACTTC. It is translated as CASTPLRGGDETQYF.

In DNA form, the CDR3 reads TGCGCCAGCAGCCGTGACAGGGAGAGGTCCGAGCAGTACTTC. It yields the protein CASSRDRERSEQYF. This chain links TRBV5-1 with TRBJ2-7, with 7 bases identical to TRBD1. The CDR3 has 14 residues. With 4 bases clipped from V and 6 bases from J, the junction kept 10 bases outside the gene matches. The germline gives CDR1 SGHRS, CDR2 YFSETQ.

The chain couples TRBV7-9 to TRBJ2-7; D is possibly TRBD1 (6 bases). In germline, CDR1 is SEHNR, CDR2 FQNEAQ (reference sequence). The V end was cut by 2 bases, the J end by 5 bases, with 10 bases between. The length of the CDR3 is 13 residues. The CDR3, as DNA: TGTGCCAGCAGCTTACTGGGGGCTGACGAGCAGTACTTC. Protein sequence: CASSLLGADEQYF.

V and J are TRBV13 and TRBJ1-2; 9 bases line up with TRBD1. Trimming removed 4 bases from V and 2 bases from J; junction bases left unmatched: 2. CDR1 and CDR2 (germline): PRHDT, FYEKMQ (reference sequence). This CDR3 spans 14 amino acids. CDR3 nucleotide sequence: TGTGCCAGCAGCTGGGGACAGGGAAACTATGGCTACACCTTC. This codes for CASSWGQGNYGYTF. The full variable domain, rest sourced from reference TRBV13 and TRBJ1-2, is AAGVIQSPRHLIKEKRETATLKCYPIPRHDTVYWYQQGPGQDPQFLISFYEKMQSDKGSIPDRFSAQQFSDYHSELNMSSLELGDSALYFCASSWGQGNYGYTFGSGTRLTVV.

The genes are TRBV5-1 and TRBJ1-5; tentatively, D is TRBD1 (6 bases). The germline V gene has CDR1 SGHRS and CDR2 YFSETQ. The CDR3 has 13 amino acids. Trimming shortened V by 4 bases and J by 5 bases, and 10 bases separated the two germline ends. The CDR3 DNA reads TGCGCCAGCAGCCTTAGACAGGATCAGCCCCAGCATTTT. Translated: CASSLRQDQPQHF.

The CDR3 here is CASSEAAEYEQYF. CDR3 sequence (DNA): TGTGCCAGCAGTGAGGCAGCGGAGTACGAGCAGTACTTC. The rearrangement links TRBV2 to TRBJ2-7; maybe TRBD2 (5 bases). The CDR3 is 13 residues long. The V end lost 3 bases, the J end lost 4 bases, and 10 bases lay between the germline ends. Germline CDR1 and CDR2: SNHLY and FYNNEI.

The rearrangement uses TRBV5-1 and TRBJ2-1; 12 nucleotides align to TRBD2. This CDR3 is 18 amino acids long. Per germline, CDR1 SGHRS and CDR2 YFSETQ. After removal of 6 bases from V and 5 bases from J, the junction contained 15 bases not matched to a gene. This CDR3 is CASTLLTSGRFDNNEQFF. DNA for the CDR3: TGCGCCAGCACCCTACTAACTAGCGGGAGGTTCGACAACAATGAGCAGTTCTTC.

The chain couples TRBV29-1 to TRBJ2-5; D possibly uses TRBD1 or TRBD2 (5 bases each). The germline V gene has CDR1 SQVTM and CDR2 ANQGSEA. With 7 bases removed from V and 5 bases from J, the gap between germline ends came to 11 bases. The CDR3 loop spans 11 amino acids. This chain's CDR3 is CSGGPRETQYF. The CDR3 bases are TGCAGCGGGGGACCGAGGGAGACCCAGTACTTC.

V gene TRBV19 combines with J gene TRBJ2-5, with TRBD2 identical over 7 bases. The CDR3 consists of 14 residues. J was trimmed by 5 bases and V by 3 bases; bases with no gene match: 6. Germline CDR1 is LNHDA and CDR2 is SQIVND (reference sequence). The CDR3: CASSIGRSRETQYF. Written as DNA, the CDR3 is TGTGCCAGTAGTATCGGGAGGTCGCGGGAGACCCAGTACTTC.

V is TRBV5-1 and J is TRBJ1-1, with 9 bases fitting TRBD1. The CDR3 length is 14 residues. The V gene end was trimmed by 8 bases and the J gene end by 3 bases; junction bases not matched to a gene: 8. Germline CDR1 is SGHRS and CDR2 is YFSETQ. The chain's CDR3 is CASRDRDRDTEAFF. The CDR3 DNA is TGCGCCAGTCGAGACCGGGACAGGGACACTGAAGCTTTCTTT.

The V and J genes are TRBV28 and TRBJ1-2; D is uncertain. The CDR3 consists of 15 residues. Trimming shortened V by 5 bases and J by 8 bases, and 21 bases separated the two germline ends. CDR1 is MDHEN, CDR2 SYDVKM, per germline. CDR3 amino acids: CASSPEVRAWKGYTF. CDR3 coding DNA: TGTGCCAGCAGTCCAGAGGTCCGTGCCTGGAAAGGCTACACCTTC.